The 24 T cell receptor beta chains reported below all come from one sample, sequenced in a study of OX40 agonist ivuxolimab in advanced cancers. This table comes from immunoSEQ multiplex PCR, and its TCRdb copy is limited to in-frame clones, with some not included. The data hold more than 10,000 clones, with less than 85% observed a single time. The sequenced sample was CD4+ or CD8+ T cells sorted from blood, obtained in a trial of the OX40 agonist ivuxolimab. The receptor set was obtained from an adult with an advanced solid tumor such as melanoma, head and neck, liver or kidney cancer.

J is TRBJ2-5 and V is TRBV7-2; 7 bases are a match to TRBD2. Germline CDR1 is SGHTA and CDR2 is FQGNSA. CDR3 size: 15 residues. Trimming removed 6 bases from V and 1 base from J; junction bases left unmatched: 8. DNA for the CDR3: TGTGCCAGCAGTAATAGCGGGTTAACCCAAGAGACCCAGTACTTC. It specifies CASSNSGLTQETQYF.

The V gene is TRBV27, the J gene TRBJ2-3, with D perhaps matching TRBD1 (5 bases). V shed 2 bases and J shed 12 bases, with 12 bases lying between them. The CDR3 covers 12 residues. CDR1 MNHEY and CDR2 SMNVEV come from the germline V gene (reference sequence). The CDR3 loop is CASSLGAENQYF. The CDR3 DNA is TGTGCCAGCAGTTTAGGGGCGGAGAACCAGTATTTT.

To note about this clone: This likely traces to a read error, being one base from a far larger clone. The chain has TRBV7-9 and TRBJ1-4; D may be TRBD1 (5 bases). The V gene lost 5 bases and the J gene lost 2 bases, with 15 bases spanning the gap. CDR1 and CDR2 (germline): SEHNR, FQNEAQ (reference sequence). This CDR3 is 16 amino acids long. CDR3 protein: CASSQDGGATNEKLFF. DNA for the CDR3: TGTGCCAGCAGCCAAGATGGTGGGGCCACTAATGAAAAACTGTTTTTT. Variable domain in full (rest from reference TRBV7-9 and TRBJ1-4): DTGVSQNPRHKITKRGQNVTFRCDPISEHNRLYWYRQTLGQGPEFLTYFQNEAQLEKSRLLSDRFSAERPKGSFSTLEIQRTEQGDSAMYLCASSQDGGATNEKLFFGSGTQLSVL.

The rearrangement uses TRBV7-7 and TRBJ2-2, with a weak D call TRBD2 (6 bases). The CDR3 runs 15 residues. V was pared by 3 bases and J by 8 bases, with 16 bases between. CDR1 is SSHAT, CDR2 FNYEAQ, per germline (reference sequence). DNA for the CDR3: TGTGCCAGCAGCTTGGAGGGCTGTGAGGAAGGGGAGCTGTTTTTT. Its protein is CASSLEGCEEGELFF.

This clone was recorded once. The chain uses TRBV6-5 and TRBJ2-1; a weak D match, TRBD1 (5 bases). This CDR3 is 14 amino acids long. V gave up 7 bases and J gave up 1 base, with 11 bases separating them. The germline V gene encodes CDR1 MNHEY and CDR2 SVGAGI. The CDR3 region is CASTQGASYNEQFF. The CDR3 coding sequence is TGTGCCAGCACCCAAGGGGCTTCCTACAATGAGCAGTTCTTC.

The chain links TRBV6-5 to TRBJ1-1; D not resolved. Germline CDR1 MNHEY, CDR2 SVGAGI. This CDR3 has 15 amino acids. Trimming took off 0 bases at V and 3 bases at J, with 11 bases between the two ends. The CDR3 coding sequence is TGTGCCAGCAGTTACTCGGCGGCGGGGTACACTGAAGCTTTCTTT. Protein: CASSYSAAGYTEAFF.

V is TRBV9 and J is TRBJ1-4; D is perhaps TRBD1 (5 bases). The length of the CDR3 is 15 residues. From germline, CDR1 is SGDLS and CDR2 YYNGEE. With 0 bases removed from V and 8 bases from J, the gap between germline ends came to 14 bases. The CDR3 DNA is TGTGCCAGCAGCGTAGCTTGGGGGATCGAGGAAAAACTGTTTTTT. Translating it yields CASSVAWGIEEKLFF.

V gene TRBV4-3 combines with J gene TRBJ1-1; D is possibly TRBD1 (6 bases). Trimming stripped 0 bases from V and 4 bases from J, with 12 bases between. The CDR3 has 15 amino acids. In germline, CDR1 is LGHNA, CDR2 YSLEER. The CDR3 loop is CASSQDGGPGTEAFF. The CDR3 DNA follows: TGCGCCAGCAGCCAAGATGGGGGGCCCGGCACTGAAGCTTTCTTT.

The chain is built from TRBV4-1 and TRBJ2-7, with D perhaps assigned TRBD1 or TRBD2 (5 bases each). This CDR3 has 14 amino acids. The V end lost 5 bases, the J end lost 2 bases, and 13 bases lay between the germline ends. In germline, CDR1 is MGHRA, CDR2 YSYEKL. The CDR3 here is CASSGRDGTYEQYF. For the CDR3, the DNA is TGCGCCAGCAGCGGTAGGGACGGTACCTACGAGCAGTACTTC.

The rearrangement uses TRBV28 and TRBJ1-6; no clear D gene. Germline CDR1 MDHEN, CDR2 SYDVKM. The CDR3 length is 18 residues. Trimming took 1 base from V and 10 from J, leaving 23 bases between them. CDR3 in amino acids: CASSLFQNLTPTSSPLHF. CDR3 sequence (DNA): TGTGCCAGCAGTTTATTTCAAAACCTAACCCCGACGTCGTCACCCCTCCACTTT.

CDR3 sequence reads: CASSLDRFSISVLNTEAFF. The CDR3 coding sequence is TGTGCCAGCAGCTTAGACAGGTTCTCAATTTCTGTGCTGAACACTGAAGCTTTCTTT. The rearrangement uses TRBV11-3 and TRBJ1-1; D is unresolved. This CDR3 comprises 19 residues. Deletions cut 0 bases from V and 0 bases from J, with 20 bases between. Looked up from germline, CDR1 is SGHNT and CDR2 is YENEEA. Full variable domain (missing parts from reference TRBV11-3 and TRBJ1-1): EAGVVQSPRYKIIEKKQPVAFWCNPISGHNTLYWYLQNLGQGPELLIRYENEEAVDDSQLPKDRFSAERLKGVDSTLKIQPAELGDSAVYLCASSLDRFSISVLNTEAFFGQGTRLTVV.

Turning to this clone: The junction does not match germline at one end; this may be a read error. The V gene is TRBV7-9, the J gene TRBJ2-7, with 10 bases fitting TRBD1. CDR3 size: 11 residues. Germline CDR1 reads SEHNR; CDR2 reads FQNEAQ (reference sequence). In nucleotides, the CDR3 is TGTGCCAGCGGGGACAGGGGAAGCGGGGACTTC. Protein sequence: CASGDRGSGDF.

This clone is hyperexpanded within its sample. CDR3 amino acids: CASSVGTASSYEQYF. CDR3 DNA: TGTGCCAGCAGCGTAGGGACGGCTAGCTCCTACGAGCAGTACTTC. This chain uses TRBV9 with TRBJ2-7; no definite D call. V was trimmed by 0 bases and J by 0 bases, leaving 10 bases between them. CDR1 and CDR2 (germline): SGDLS, YYNGEE. The CDR3 extends over 15 amino acids.

This chain connects TRBV27 to TRBJ2-7, with 8 bases fitting TRBD1. V was pared by 4 bases and J by 5 bases, with 1 base of the junction left unmatched. Germline V lookup: CDR1 MNHEY, CDR2 SMNVEV (reference sequence). This CDR3 has 12 amino acids. The CDR3 protein is CASSSDRDEQYF. The DNA of the CDR3 is TGTGCCAGCAGTTCGGACAGGGACGAGCAGTACTTC.

The V call is TRBV19, the J call TRBJ1-5; D may be TRBD1 (5 bases). V gave up 1 base and J gave up 3 bases, with 13 bases separating them. Looked up from germline, CDR1 is LNHDA and CDR2 is SQIVND (reference sequence). This CDR3 comprises 16 residues. The CDR3 spells CASSIVGTGYNQPQHF. The CDR3 region has the DNA TGTGCCAGTAGTATAGTCGGGACGGGATACAATCAGCCCCAGCATTTT.

CDR3 coding DNA: TGTGCCAGCAGCTATTCGGGACAGGGGGTCCTGGACACTGAAGCTTTCTTT. Amino acids: CASSYSGQGVLDTEAFF. This chain connects TRBV7-8 to TRBJ1-1, with TRBD1 matching 11 bases. Looked up from germline, CDR1 is SGHVS and CDR2 is FQNEAQ. The V gene end was trimmed by 4 bases and the J gene end by 3 bases; junction bases not matched to a gene: 10. The CDR3 is made up of 17 amino acids.

The chain carries TRBV28 and TRBJ2-7; possibly TRBD1 for D (5 bases). Per germline, CDR1 MDHEN and CDR2 SYDVKM. CDR3 size: 13 residues. With 5 bases removed from V and 3 bases from J, the gap between germline ends came to 11 bases. The CDR3 reads CASSRTSYYEQYF. For the CDR3, the DNA is TGTGCCAGCAGTCGGACAAGTTACTACGAGCAGTACTTC.

This clone was detected once. The chain joins TRBV6-6 to TRBJ1-5; D not certain. Trimming left V 2 bases short and J 5 bases short, with 10 bases between. Per the germline V gene, CDR1 is MNHNY and CDR2 is SVGAGI (reference sequence). The CDR3 contains 14 residues. CDR3: CASSYPAGYQPQHF. In DNA form, the CDR3 reads TGTGCCAGCAGTTACCCGGCCGGTTATCAGCCCCAGCATTTT.

The chain couples TRBV7-3 to TRBJ2-7; the D gene could be TRBD1 or TRBD2 (5 bases each). Germline V gives CDR1 SGHTA, CDR2 FQGTGA. V was trimmed by 5 bases and J by 2 bases, leaving 13 bases between them. The CDR3 is 14 amino acids. The CDR3 loop reads CASSPRSGPYEQYF. For the CDR3, the DNA is TGTGCCAGCAGCCCGAGATCGGGGCCCTACGAGCAGTACTTC.

This sequence joins TRBV10-1 and TRBJ2-3, with D uncertain. The CDR3 runs 15 residues. Trimming left V 0 bases short and J 2 bases short, with 9 bases between. The germline gives CDR1 WNHNN, CDR2 SYGVQD (reference sequence). As DNA, the CDR3 is TGCGCCAGCAGTGAGTCAGGCATCTACACAGATACGCAGTATTTT. Residues: CASSESGIYTDTQYF.

This chain joins TRBV19 and TRBJ1-2; D perhaps matches TRBD1 (6 bases). Germline CDR1 LNHDA, CDR2 SQIVND (reference sequence). The germline V and J ends were trimmed by 5 bases and 6 bases, with 10 bases remaining between them. This CDR3 is built from 12 residues. The DNA for the CDR3 is TGTGCCAGTAGTTGGGCAGGGGATGGCTACACCTTC. It is translated as CASSWAGDGYTF. The full variable domain, its missing parts supplied by reference TRBV19 and TRBJ1-2, is DGGITQSPKYLFRKEGQNVTLSCEQNLNHDAMYWYRQDPGQGLRLIYYSQIVNDFQKGDIAEGYSVSREKKESFPLTVTSAQKNPTAFYLCASSWAGDGYTFGSGTRLTVV.

The gene calls are TRBV5-6 and TRBJ2-2; 8 bases align to TRBD1. This CDR3 is 16 amino acids long. CDR1 SGHDT and CDR2 YYEEEE come from the germline V gene. After removal of 4 bases from V and 4 bases from J, the junction contained 9 bases not matched to a gene. CDR3: CASSLDRDLLTGELFF. CDR3 coding DNA: TGTGCCAGCAGCCTGGACAGGGACCTTCTCACCGGGGAGCTGTTTTTT.

V is TRBV27 and J is TRBJ1-2; unclear D gene. The V and J ends lost 0 bases and 3 bases respectively, with 8 bases between them. The CDR3 extends over 14 amino acids. Germline CDR1 MNHEY, CDR2 SMNVEV (reference sequence). The DNA for the CDR3 is TGTGCCAGCAGTTTATCAGCTGGGGACTATGGCTACACCTTC. Translating it yields CASSLSAGDYGYTF.

J is TRBJ2-1 and V is TRBV7-3; D might be TRBD1 or TRBD2, each matching 5 bases. Trimming pared 5 bases from V and 7 bases from J, leaving 9 bases between. This CDR3 has 12 amino acids. CDR1 is SGHTA, CDR2 FQGTGA, per germline. As DNA, the CDR3 is TGTGCCAGCAGCCCGGGGCGAAATGAGCAGTTCTTC. As protein: CASSPGRNEQFF.